This T cell receptor beta chain was captured in a study of blood T cell repertoires in COVID-19 (dated by TCRdb to 2018 to 2020). Looking at the study overall: The collaborator samples originated in the United States, Italy and Spain and spanned the acute and convalescent phases of COVID-19. The material from the prospective study consisted of cDNA or gDNA derived from T cells, B-cell-depleted T cells, or PBMCs. Deeply sampled blood TCRbeta repertoires from subjects exposed to, actively infected with, or recovered from COVID-19 were included in the dataset. The repertoires were made available in a free public database intended to serve as a resource for research on the immune response to SARS-CoV-2. The samples were drawn from two sources: the first 160 participants of the ongoing ImmuneRACE study, and 950 to 1,500 subjects contributed by 6 global collaborators. The sample metadata nearly always contained a de-identified subject ID, COVID-19 status, age in years and sex. Where available, HLA class I and class II types were taken from metadata supplied by the sample provider and were not determined by assay-based typing.

Collaborating institutions collected whole blood in K2EDTA tubes following their own protocols. For TCRbeta analysis, collaborator samples were shipped as frozen whole blood, as isolated PBMCs, or as DNA extracted from either sample type. In the germline V gene, CDR1 corresponds to KGHSH and CDR2 to LQKENI. The CDR3 sequence holds 13 residues, the cysteine and phenylalanine included. The kept DNA is CDR3 alone, 39 bases in frame from the first base. V is clipped by 5 bases and J by 2 bases, and the sequence between their germline boundaries is 8 bases long. Notes on this clone: Its antigen is unknown. Base quality data are lacking; no much larger clone is found one base away.

TCRbeta CDR3 regions were amplified from genomic DNA using the immunoSEQ Assay, a bias-controlled multiplex PCR. As for the authors' bioinformatics: Nucleated cell counts per sample were estimated from amplification of reference gene primers within the assay. To quantify the absolute abundance of each unique TCRbeta CDR3 rearrangement, sequence reads were collapsed and filtered. For each sample, productive Simpson clonality was calculated as the square root of Simpson's diversity index over productive rearrangements. In TCRdb, the immuneACCESS table is reduced to in-frame sequences with V and J assigned. These tables do not hold every clone; where another copy was compared, an unresolved V gene accounts for under half, and the others remain unexplained. Clone size and the V and J calls come from that table; the DNA yielded D and trimming. Recorded for this sample are tens of thousands of clones; 91% of them occurred a single time. The ten largest clones add up to 6.5% to 9.5% of the sample.

The paper's findings and limits, for the study overall: The quantity of clinical and demographic metadata differed by source and by participant and was supplied without curation.

Sequenced: peripheral blood. This sequence originates from a human donor in a cohort sampled during active COVID-19. The rearrangement combines TRBV18 with TRBJ2-3; 5 matching bases give a weak D call of TRBD1. The nucleotide sequence reads TGTGCCAGCTCAGGGGCATCCACAGATACGCAGTATTTT. It codes for CASSGASTDTQYF. Supplemented by the reference TRBV18 and TRBJ2-3 proteins around the CDR3, the complete variable domain is NAGVMQNPRHLVRRRGQEARLRCSPMKGHSHVYWYRQLPEEGLKFMVYLQKENIIDESGMPKERFSAEFPKEGPSILRIQQVVRGDSAAYFCASSGASTDTQYFGPGTRLTVL.